This T cell receptor (beta chain) originates from a study of OX40 agonist ivuxolimab in advanced cancers. The V gene's germline CDR1 is MDHEN and CDR2 SYDVKM. The CDR3 sequence is 15 residues long. V shed 3 bases and J 0 bases; nucleotides not matched to a gene: 1. Produced via immunoSEQ multiplex PCR; TCRdb's table is partial and in-frame only. The data hold some 66,000 clones, with roughly 88% observed a single time. This sequence joins TRBV28 and TRBJ2-7, with 11 bases matching TRBD1. The sample was CD4+ or CD8+ T cells sorted from blood, taken in a trial of the OX40 agonist ivuxolimab. The clonotype comes from an adult with an advanced solid tumor such as melanoma, head and neck, liver or kidney cancer. CDR3 nucleotides: TGTGCCAGCAGTTTCGGGACAGGGGGCTCCTACGAGCAGTACTTC. Translating gives CASSFGTGGSYEQYF.